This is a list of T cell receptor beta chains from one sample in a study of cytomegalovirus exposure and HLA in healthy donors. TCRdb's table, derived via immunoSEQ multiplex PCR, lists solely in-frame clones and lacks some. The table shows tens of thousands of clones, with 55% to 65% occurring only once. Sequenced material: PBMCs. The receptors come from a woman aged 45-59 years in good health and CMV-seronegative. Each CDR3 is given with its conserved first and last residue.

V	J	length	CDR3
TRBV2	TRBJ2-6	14	CASLTGEGANVLTF
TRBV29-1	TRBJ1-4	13	CSVARGPREKLFF
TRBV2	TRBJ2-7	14	CASSADRYSYEQYF
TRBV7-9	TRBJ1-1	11	CASSLATGAFF
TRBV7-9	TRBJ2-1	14	CASSPVLSNNEQFF
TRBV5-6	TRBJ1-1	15	CASRDYGGSGTEAFF
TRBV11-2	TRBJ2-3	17	CASSLVWREGRRDTQYF
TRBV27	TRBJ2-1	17	CASTLGVLAGLGDEQFF
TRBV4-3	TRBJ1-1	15	CASSQDRGGSTEAFF
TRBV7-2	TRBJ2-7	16	CASSLSLAGNAYEQYF
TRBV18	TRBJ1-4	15	CASSPLAGEDEKLFF
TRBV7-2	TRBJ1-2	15	CASSLRSGTGDGYTF
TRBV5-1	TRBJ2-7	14	CASSLAGLSYEQYF
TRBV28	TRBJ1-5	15	CASSSRGFSNQPQHF
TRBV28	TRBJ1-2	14	CASSSRQGIYGYTF
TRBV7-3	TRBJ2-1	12	CASSSTNNEQFF
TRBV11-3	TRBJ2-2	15	CASSPRTGITGELFF
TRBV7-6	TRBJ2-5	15	CASSPQTGGSGPQYF
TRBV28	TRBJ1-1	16	CASSPPRQGLNTEAFF
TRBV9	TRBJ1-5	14	CASSVVPGEQPQHF
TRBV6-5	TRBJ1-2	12	CASRGGNRGYTF
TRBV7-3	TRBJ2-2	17	CASSPGTPYANTGELFF
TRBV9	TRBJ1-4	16	CASSASRQESNEKLFF
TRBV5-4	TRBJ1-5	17	CASRSGGRAYSNQPQHF
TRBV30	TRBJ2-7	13	CAWSAGTAYEQYF
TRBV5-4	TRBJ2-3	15	CASSERQGSTDTQYF
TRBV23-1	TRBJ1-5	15	CASSQGGYSNQPQHF
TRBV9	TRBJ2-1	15	CASSARTGPYNEQFF
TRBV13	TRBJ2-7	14	CASSSTAGSYEQYF
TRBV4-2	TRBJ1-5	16	CASSQEPGQINQPQHF
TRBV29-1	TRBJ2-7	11	CSVARGGEQYF
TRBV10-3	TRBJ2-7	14	CAITRGGGSYEQYF
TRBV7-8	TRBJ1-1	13	CASTGRTDTEAFF
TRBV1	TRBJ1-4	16	CTSSHRIRGAGEKLFF
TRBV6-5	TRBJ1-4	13	CASSYSSKEKLFF
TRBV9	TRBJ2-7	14	CASSEQGTTYEQYF
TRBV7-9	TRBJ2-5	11	CASSPSSTQYF